This T cell receptor (beta chain) was profiled in a study of T cell responses to AZD1222 COVID-19 vaccine (dated by TCRdb to the early 2020s). About the investigation overall: A total of over 230 trial participants underwent TCR sequencing, of whom around 200 received two doses of AZD1222 and some 26 received two doses of the MenACWY control vaccine. Trial participants were enrolled by age into 18-55, 56-69 and 70-plus year subgroups, with about 150, 28 and 57 TCR-sequenced participants respectively.

The V end loses 0 bases and the J end loses 6 bases, and a stretch of 4 bases separates them. From the germline V gene (reference sequence), CDR1 is GTSNPN and CDR2 is SVGIG. Its CDR3 holds 11 amino acids, cysteine through phenylalanine. Only the CDR3 portion is preserved as DNA: 33 bases, with reading frame beginning at the first base. As to this clone: Its specific antigen is unknown. No base quality information exists; no much larger clone differs at one position. Other nucleotide sequences in the sample specify the same CDR3.

Paper-wide results and their limitations: Reportedly, close to half of the unique spike-specific TCRs recognized epitopes lying outside the regions that are mutated in the B.1.351 and B.1.1.7 variants. Because no day 14 peak-response samples were available, repertoires were characterized only after the peak T cell response. Vaccine-associated CD4 TCRs spanned the whole spike protein, with dominant responses in regions 160-218 and 743-854. Participants were mostly white British and included more females than males, and it was suggested by the authors that clonal diversity may have been underestimated. Conclusions about previously exposed vaccinees were limited because only a handful of AZD1222 recipients were SARS-CoV-2 seropositive at baseline. After two AZD1222 doses, both the breadth and the depth of spike-specific TCRs were significantly higher than at day 0 and than in MenACWY recipients. The 56-69-year group was small, and its depth increase did not reach significance, likely because of low power.

Explained via the paper, the time point label denotes: about 28 days (+/-7) after the second vaccine dose. Because spike-specific TCR depth and breadth did not differ between the two schedules, AZD1222 recipients who got a second dose at roughly 4 weeks were pooled with those who got a second dose at roughly 12 weeks. The vaccinee samples were drawn from two UK trials, COV001 and COV002, one of which was a single-blind randomized controlled phase 2/3 trial testing AZD1222 (ChAdOx1 nCoV-19) in healthy adults. For TCRbeta chain sequencing, PBMC samples from trial participants were taken at day 0 and at day 28 after the second dose. The CDR3 regions of human TCRbeta chains were analyzed by immunosequencing. Under the source paper's analysis protocol: TCRs in the repertoires were matched against a reference library of SARS-CoV-2-specific TCRs that had been generated with the MIRA antigen-specificity platform. Breadth was defined as the fraction of unique TCRs that were SARS-CoV-2-associated, and depth was defined as the fraction of total T cells that were SARS-CoV-2-associated. Each spike-specific TCR was assigned to its reactive spike region and to a CD4 or CD8 class using the MIRA data. Log10-transformed breadth and depth values were compared by one-way ANOVA with Sidak's multiple comparisons tests. Here the immuneACCESS table is served through TCRdb, limited to in-frame sequences with V and J called. Missing clones are a known gap in these copies; in checked studies unresolved V genes cover under half, and the rest lacks a known reason. V and J calls and clone size are given by that table; D and trimming were obtained from the DNA. This sample lists approximately 100,000 clones; about 85% were detected once. The ten largest clones take up 2.5% of the sample.

In this chain, TRBV30 is recombined with TRBJ2-3; no D segment can be confidently identified. The sequence was collected from an adult who received the AZD1222 COVID-19 vaccine. The sequencing here drew on peripheral blood, taken 28 days after the second AZD1222 dose. The CDR3 is CAWSVLDTQYF. The DNA reads as follows: TGTGCCTGGAGTGTACTTGATACGCAGTATTTT.